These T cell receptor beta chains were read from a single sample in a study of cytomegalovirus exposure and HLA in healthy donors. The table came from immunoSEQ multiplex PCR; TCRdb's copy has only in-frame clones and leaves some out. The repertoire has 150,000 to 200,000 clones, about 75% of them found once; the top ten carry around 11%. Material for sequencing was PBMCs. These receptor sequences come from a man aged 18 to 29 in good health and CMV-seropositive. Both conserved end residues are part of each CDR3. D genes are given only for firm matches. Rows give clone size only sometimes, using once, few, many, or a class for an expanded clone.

CDR3: CASSYGESSGNTIYF
DNA: TGTGCCAGCAGTTACGGGGAGAGCTCTGGAAACACCATATATTTT
size: few
J: TRBJ1-3
D: NA
V: TRBV6-6

CDR3: CASTPNRAGNTEAFF
DNA: TGTGCCAGCACCCCAAACAGGGCAGGGAACACTGAAGCTTTCTTT
size: NA
J: TRBJ1-1
D: NA
V: TRBV28

CDR3: CASSPDRASGELFF
DNA: TGTGCCAGCTCACCGGACAGGGCAAGCGGGGAGCTGTTTTTT
size: NA
J: TRBJ2-2
D: TRBD1
V: TRBV18

CDR3: CSVGTGGLYF
DNA: TGCAGCGTGGGGACAGGGGGGTTGTACTTC
size: NA
J: TRBJ2-7
D: TRBD1
V: TRBV29-1

CDR3: CASTLDRGRVQPQHF
DNA: TGTGCCAGCACTTTGGACAGGGGTCGGGTTCAGCCCCAGCATTTT
size: NA
J: TRBJ1-5
D: TRBD1
V: TRBV6-1

CDR3: CASGVSSVAGGNEQFF
DNA: TGTGCTAGTGGTGTCTCTTCTGTGGCAGGGGGAAACGAGCAGTTCTTC
size: NA
J: TRBJ2-1
D: TRBD1
V: TRBV12-5

CDR3: CASSPRGGAYEQYF
DNA: TGTGCCAGCAGCCCGCGTGGGGGGGCCTACGAGCAGTACTTC
size: NA
J: TRBJ2-7
D: TRBD2
V: TRBV5-4

CDR3: CSVERGGQYNEQFF
DNA: TGCAGCGTTGAAAGGGGAGGGCAATACAATGAGCAGTTCTTC
size: NA
J: TRBJ2-1
D: TRBD2
V: TRBV29-1

CDR3: CASSLRGTSGYQTSYEQYF
DNA: TGTGCCAGCAGTTTACGGGGGACTAGCGGGTACCAAACCTCCTACGAGCAGTACTTC
size: NA
J: TRBJ2-7
D: TRBD2
V: TRBV27

CDR3: CASSLDLAGGAYTGTQYF
DNA: TGTGCCAGCAGCTTAGACCTTGCGGGAGGGGCTTATACAGGGACCCAGTACTTC
size: NA
J: TRBJ2-5
D: TRBD2
V: TRBV11-2

CDR3: CASSESTGGNTEAFF
DNA: TGCGCCAGCAGCGAGTCGACAGGGGGGAACACTGAAGCTTTCTTT
size: NA
J: TRBJ1-1
D: TRBD1
V: TRBV5-1

CDR3: CASSSVEKLFF
DNA: TGTGCCAGCAGTTCAGTTGAAAAACTGTTTTTT
size: NA
J: TRBJ1-4
D: NA
V: TRBV28

CDR3: CASSKVTRLYEQYF
DNA: TGTGCCAGCAGCAAAGTGACTAGGCTATACGAGCAGTACTTC
size: NA
J: TRBJ2-7
D: NA
V: TRBV21-1

CDR3: CASSITGGTEAFF
DNA: TGTGCCAGTAGTATTACAGGGGGCACTGAAGCTTTCTTT
size: few
J: TRBJ1-1
D: TRBD1
V: TRBV19

CDR3: CASSHLAGSYEQYF
DNA: TGTGCCAGCAGCCACCTAGCGGGATCCTACGAGCAGTACTTC
size: NA
J: TRBJ2-7
D: TRBD2
V: TRBV4-2

CDR3: CASGFGGGTEAFF
DNA: TGTGCTAGTGGTTTCGGGGGTGGGACTGAAGCTTTCTTT
size: NA
J: TRBJ1-1
D: NA
V: TRBV12-5

CDR3: CASSEAGLAGGSSYNEQFF
DNA: TGTGCCAGCAGTGAAGCGGGATTAGCGGGGGGGAGCTCCTACAATGAGCAGTTCTTC
size: NA
J: TRBJ2-1
D: TRBD2
V: TRBV2

CDR3: CSGGVAGVNEQFF
DNA: TGTTCCGGAGGTGTAGCGGGAGTGAATGAGCAGTTCTTC
size: NA
J: TRBJ2-1
D: TRBD2
V: TRBV7-9

CDR3: CASQGTTAPYEQYF
DNA: TGTGCCAGCCAAGGGACTACGGCCCCCTACGAGCAGTACTTC
size: once
J: TRBJ2-7
D: TRBD2
V: TRBV5-5

CDR3: CASSADREYEQYF
DNA: TGTGCCAGCAGTGCCGACAGAGAATACGAGCAGTACTTC
size: NA
J: TRBJ2-7
D: NA
V: TRBV6-1

CDR3: CASSLNTGTVWSSHGYTF
DNA: TGTGCCAGCAGCTTAAATACAGGGACCGTATGGTCTTCCCATGGCTACACCTTC
size: few
J: TRBJ1-2
D: NA
V: TRBV7-9

CDR3: CASIRGGVLLYGYTF
DNA: TGTGCCAGCATCAGGGGAGGGGTTTTGTTGTATGGCTACACCTTC
size: few
J: TRBJ1-2
D: NA
V: TRBV28

CDR3: CASNPSGVVNNEQFF
DNA: TGTGCCAGCAATCCTTCAGGGGTGGTAAACAATGAGCAGTTCTTC
size: NA
J: TRBJ2-1
D: NA
V: TRBV27

CDR3: CASSPVDRGNYGYTF
DNA: TGTGCCAGCAGTCCCGTTGACAGGGGCAACTATGGCTACACCTTC
size: once
J: TRBJ1-2
D: TRBD1
V: TRBV27